The clone carrying this T cell receptor (beta chain) has a handful of counts. The sample belongs to a study of shared clonotypes between healthy human individuals. Sequencing was performed with immunoSEQ multiplex PCR; in TCRdb, only in-frame clones are kept and a portion is missing. The sample has hundreds of thousands of clones; over 65% are singletons. The CDR3 is 15 amino acids. The germline gives CDR1 SGDLS, CDR2 YYNGEE. Trimming took 0 bases from V and 2 from J, leaving 10 bases between them. This chain joins TRBV9 and TRBJ2-3; D is unresolved. The material sequenced was PBMCs. This receptor was identified in a woman aged 40 to 50 in good health. Some clones in this sample may be carry-over from other donors' samples. The CDR3 protein is CASSVGSEHTDTQYF. The CDR3 coding sequence is TGTGCCAGCAGCGTAGGAAGCGAACACACAGATACGCAGTATTTT.